These T cell receptor beta chains were read from a single sample in a study of T cell responses to AZD1222 COVID-19 vaccine. Repertoires were generated with immunoSEQ multiplex PCR, while TCRdb's copy carries only in-frame clones and drops some. The table has fewer than 120,000 clones, 85% to 90% seen once. The input for sequencing was peripheral blood, taken 28 days after the second AZD1222 dose. Receptor source: an adult who received the AZD1222 COVID-19 vaccine. Each CDR3 is given with its conserved first and last residue. The order of the fields is J gene, V gene, D gene, clone size, CDR3 protein, CDR3 DNA. A D gene is named only where the DNA matches it firmly. Clone size is stated in some rows and not others, as once, few, many or a class when expanded.

j_call: TRBJ1-1
v_call: TRBV2
d_call: -
clone_size: -
cdr3_aa: CASDEDLRAFF
cdr3_nt: TGTGCCAGCGACGAGGACTTGCGGGCTTTCTTT

j_call: TRBJ1-6
v_call: TRBV2
d_call: -
clone_size: -
cdr3_aa: CASYWDKGDSPLHF
cdr3_nt: TGTGCCAGCTATTGGGACAAAGGGGACTCACCCCTCCACTTT

j_call: TRBJ2-7
v_call: TRBV7-3
d_call: -
clone_size: few
cdr3_aa: CASSPRVEAEQYF
cdr3_nt: TGTGCCAGCAGCCCCCGGGTGGAGGCCGAGCAGTACTTC

j_call: TRBJ2-7
v_call: TRBV3-1/TRBV3-2
d_call: -
clone_size: -
cdr3_aa: CASSQGLDAYEQYF
cdr3_nt: TGTGCCAGCAGCCAAGGTTTAGACGCATACGAGCAGTACTTC

j_call: TRBJ2-1
v_call: TRBV5-1
d_call: -
clone_size: -
cdr3_aa: CASKGDGLYNEQFF
cdr3_nt: TGCGCCAGCAAGGGGGATGGGCTTTACAATGAGCAGTTCTTC

j_call: TRBJ2-1
v_call: TRBV7-2
d_call: -
clone_size: once
cdr3_aa: CASSFLTTYNEQFF
cdr3_nt: TGTGCCAGCAGCTTCTTGACAACCTACAATGAGCAGTTCTTC

j_call: TRBJ1-1
v_call: TRBV3-1/TRBV3-2
d_call: -
clone_size: -
cdr3_aa: CASSQAHGRDPEAFF
cdr3_nt: TGTGCCAGCAGCCAAGCTCACGGGAGGGACCCTGAAGCTTTCTTT

j_call: TRBJ1-5
v_call: TRBV30
d_call: -
clone_size: -
cdr3_aa: CAWSTQGRQPQHF
cdr3_nt: TGTGCCTGGAGCACCCAAGGGAGACAGCCCCAGCATTTT

j_call: TRBJ1-2
v_call: TRBV24-1
d_call: TRBD1
clone_size: -
cdr3_aa: CATSDFYRGRNGYTF
cdr3_nt: TGTGCCACCAGTGATTTCTACAGGGGGCGGAATGGCTACACCTTC

j_call: TRBJ1-3
v_call: TRBV29-1
d_call: -
clone_size: -
cdr3_aa: CSVEIGGSGGNTIYF
cdr3_nt: TGCAGCGTTGAAATCGGGGGAAGCGGTGGAAACACCATATATTTT

j_call: TRBJ1-3
v_call: TRBV7-9
d_call: -
clone_size: -
cdr3_aa: CASSFLASGASGNTIYF
cdr3_nt: TGTGCCAGCAGCTTTCTCGCGAGTGGGGCCTCTGGAAACACCATATATTTT

j_call: TRBJ2-3
v_call: TRBV27
d_call: TRBD2
clone_size: -
cdr3_aa: CASSLTSLVTDTQYF
cdr3_nt: TGTGCCAGCAGTCTGACTAGCTTAGTCACAGATACGCAGTATTTT

j_call: TRBJ1-1
v_call: TRBV5-1
d_call: -
clone_size: once
cdr3_aa: CASSLGGATEAFF
cdr3_nt: TGCGCCAGCAGCTTGGGTGGGGCCACTGAAGCTTTCTTT

j_call: TRBJ1-1
v_call: TRBV6-5
d_call: -
clone_size: -
cdr3_aa: CASSLYGEAFF
cdr3_nt: TGTGCCAGCAGTTTATACGGAGAAGCTTTCTTT

j_call: TRBJ2-5
v_call: TRBV29-1
d_call: TRBD2
clone_size: -
cdr3_aa: CSVEETGGQETQYF
cdr3_nt: TGCAGCGTTGAAGAAACGGGAGGTCAAGAGACCCAGTACTTC

j_call: TRBJ1-2
v_call: TRBV6-5
d_call: -
clone_size: -
cdr3_aa: CASSYSRMGSYGYTF
cdr3_nt: TGTGCCAGCAGTTATTCCAGGATGGGCAGCTATGGCTACACCTTC

j_call: TRBJ1-3
v_call: TRBV9
d_call: -
clone_size: -
cdr3_aa: CASSVDGHSGNTIYF
cdr3_nt: TGTGCCAGCAGCGTAGACGGGCACAGTGGAAACACCATATATTTT

j_call: TRBJ1-1
v_call: TRBV5-4
d_call: TRBD1
clone_size: few
cdr3_aa: CASSYGQGNTEAFF
cdr3_nt: TGTGCCAGCAGCTATGGACAGGGGAACACTGAAGCTTTCTTT

j_call: TRBJ1-1
v_call: TRBV27
d_call: -
clone_size: -
cdr3_aa: CASSLKHDTEAFF
cdr3_nt: TGTGCCAGCAGTTTGAAGCATGACACTGAAGCTTTCTTT

j_call: TRBJ1-1
v_call: TRBV25-1
d_call: -
clone_size: -
cdr3_aa: CASSELGGQGYTEAFF
cdr3_nt: TGTGCCAGCAGTGAATTGGGCGGGCAGGGGTACACTGAAGCTTTCTTT

j_call: TRBJ1-1
v_call: TRBV2
d_call: -
clone_size: -
cdr3_aa: CASSGLRRTSTEAFF
cdr3_nt: TGTGCCAGCAGTGGATTAAGACGGACCAGCACTGAAGCTTTCTTT

j_call: TRBJ1-5
v_call: TRBV19
d_call: -
clone_size: -
cdr3_aa: CASSQSWGGPSNQPQHF
cdr3_nt: TGTGCCAGTAGTCAATCCTGGGGGGGGCCGAGCAATCAGCCCCAGCATTTT

j_call: TRBJ1-5
v_call: TRBV15
d_call: -
clone_size: -
cdr3_aa: CATSRDLDRGPQHF
cdr3_nt: TGTGCCACCAGCAGAGATCTCGACCGGGGGCCCCAGCATTTT

j_call: TRBJ1-5
v_call: TRBV19
d_call: -
clone_size: -
cdr3_aa: CASRGPGGNQPQHF
cdr3_nt: TGTGCCAGCAGGGGCCCGGGCGGCAATCAGCCCCAGCATTTT

j_call: TRBJ1-4
v_call: TRBV5-1
d_call: -
clone_size: -
cdr3_aa: CASSSEGSTNEKLFF
cdr3_nt: TGCGCCAGCAGCTCCGAGGGGTCAACTAATGAAAAACTGTTTTTT

j_call: TRBJ2-7
v_call: TRBV10-3
d_call: -
clone_size: -
cdr3_aa: CAINKTPGAVYEQYF
cdr3_nt: TGTGCCATCAACAAAACCCCGGGGGCAGTCTACGAGCAGTACTTC

j_call: TRBJ1-3
v_call: TRBV19
d_call: -
clone_size: -
cdr3_aa: CASSTRKSSGNTIYF
cdr3_nt: TGTGCCAGTAGTACCCGCAAGAGCTCTGGAAACACCATATATTTT

j_call: TRBJ2-2
v_call: TRBV24-1
d_call: TRBD1
clone_size: -
cdr3_aa: CATSDLGQGGTGELFF
cdr3_nt: TGTGCCACCAGTGATCTGGGACAGGGGGGAACCGGGGAGCTGTTTTTT

j_call: TRBJ1-6
v_call: TRBV18
d_call: -
clone_size: -
cdr3_aa: CASSPQGEGNNSPLHF
cdr3_nt: TGTGCCAGCTCACCACAGGGGGAAGGAAATAATTCACCCCTCCACTTT

j_call: TRBJ1-5
v_call: TRBV18
d_call: -
clone_size: -
cdr3_aa: CASSLDLNQPQHF
cdr3_nt: TGTGCCAGCTCACTTGACCTCAATCAGCCCCAGCATTTT

j_call: TRBJ1-6
v_call: TRBV30
d_call: -
clone_size: -
cdr3_aa: CAWSPLGGGSPLHF
cdr3_nt: TGTGCCTGGAGTCCACTCGGTGGGGGCTCACCCCTCCACTTT

j_call: TRBJ1-2
v_call: TRBV5-1
d_call: TRBD1
clone_size: -
cdr3_aa: CASSFIQGANYGYTF
cdr3_nt: TGCGCCAGCAGCTTTATCCAGGGGGCTAACTATGGCTACACCTTC

j_call: TRBJ2-7
v_call: TRBV19
d_call: -
clone_size: -
cdr3_aa: CASSIRDEQYF
cdr3_nt: TGTGCCAGTAGTATTAGGGACGAGCAGTACTTC

j_call: TRBJ1-5
v_call: TRBV7-9
d_call: -
clone_size: -
cdr3_aa: CASSLGRVDQPQHF
cdr3_nt: TGTGCCAGCAGCTTAGGCAGGGTTGATCAGCCCCAGCATTTT

j_call: TRBJ2-7
v_call: TRBV9
d_call: TRBD2
clone_size: -
cdr3_aa: CASSVGLAGGNEQYF
cdr3_nt: TGTGCCAGCAGCGTCGGACTAGCGGGGGGGAACGAGCAGTACTTC

j_call: TRBJ1-6
v_call: TRBV7-9
d_call: -
clone_size: -
cdr3_aa: CASSLLGSPLHF
cdr3_nt: TGTGCCAGCAGCTTATTGGGATCACCCCTCCACTTT

j_call: TRBJ1-6
v_call: TRBV7-3
d_call: TRBD1
clone_size: -
cdr3_aa: CASSRGTDNSPLHF
cdr3_nt: TGTGCCAGCAGCCGAGGGACAGATAATTCACCCCTCCACTTT

j_call: TRBJ2-3
v_call: TRBV5-4
d_call: -
clone_size: -
cdr3_aa: CASRLAFSTDTQYF
cdr3_nt: TGTGCCAGCAGACTAGCCTTTAGCACAGATACGCAGTATTTT

j_call: TRBJ2-2
v_call: TRBV10-3
d_call: -
clone_size: -
cdr3_aa: CAISESLSRGSTGELFF
cdr3_nt: TGTGCCATCAGTGAGTCGTTGTCACGGGGGTCCACCGGGGAGCTGTTTTTT

j_call: TRBJ1-5
v_call: TRBV7-2
d_call: -
clone_size: -
cdr3_aa: CASSFGSPDSNQPQHF
cdr3_nt: TGTGCCAGCAGCTTTGGGTCACCGGATAGCAATCAGCCCCAGCATTTT

j_call: TRBJ2-1
v_call: TRBV7-9
d_call: TRBD1
clone_size: -
cdr3_aa: CASTLGTGSNEQFF
cdr3_nt: TGTGCCAGCACCCTGGGGACAGGGTCAAATGAGCAGTTCTTC

j_call: TRBJ1-4
v_call: TRBV11-2
d_call: -
clone_size: -
cdr3_aa: CASSPPMETEKLFF
cdr3_nt: TGTGCCAGCAGCCCCCCCATGGAGACGGAAAAACTGTTTTTT

j_call: TRBJ2-3
v_call: TRBV28
d_call: TRBD1
clone_size: few
cdr3_aa: CASLQGTDTQYF
cdr3_nt: TGTGCCAGCCTACAGGGGACAGATACGCAGTATTTT

j_call: TRBJ2-7
v_call: TRBV5-1
d_call: -
clone_size: few
cdr3_aa: CASSLARQSSEDSYEQYF
cdr3_nt: TGCGCCAGCAGCTTGGCCCGACAGAGCTCAGAGGATTCCTACGAGCAGTACTTC

j_call: TRBJ1-2
v_call: TRBV25-1
d_call: -
clone_size: -
cdr3_aa: CASSSGYGYTF
cdr3_nt: TGTGCCAGCAGTAGTGGTTATGGCTACACCTTC

j_call: TRBJ1-4
v_call: TRBV19
d_call: -
clone_size: -
cdr3_aa: CASSLTVEEKLFF
cdr3_nt: TGTGCCAGTAGTCTGACAGTTGAGGAAAAACTGTTTTTT

j_call: TRBJ2-5
v_call: TRBV5-6
d_call: -
clone_size: many
cdr3_aa: CASSLGSQETQYF
cdr3_nt: TGTGCCAGCAGCTTAGGGTCACAAGAGACCCAGTACTTC

j_call: TRBJ2-5
v_call: TRBV24-1
d_call: -
clone_size: -
cdr3_aa: CATSDNRETQYF
cdr3_nt: TGTGCCACCAGTGATAACAGGGAGACCCAGTACTTC

j_call: TRBJ1-5
v_call: TRBV18
d_call: -
clone_size: -
cdr3_aa: CASSPGRDQPQHF
cdr3_nt: TGTGCCAGCTCACCAGGGCGCGATCAGCCCCAGCATTTT

j_call: TRBJ2-7
v_call: TRBV11-2
d_call: TRBD1
clone_size: once
cdr3_aa: CASSIQGDSYEQYF
cdr3_nt: TGTGCCAGCAGCATCCAGGGGGACTCCTACGAGCAGTACTTC

j_call: TRBJ1-5
v_call: TRBV6-1
d_call: -
clone_size: -
cdr3_aa: CASSEAQGNQPQHF
cdr3_nt: TGTGCCAGCAGTGAAGCCCAGGGCAATCAGCCCCAGCATTTT

j_call: TRBJ2-3
v_call: TRBV10-1
d_call: TRBD1
clone_size: -
cdr3_aa: CASSESGTDITDTQYF
cdr3_nt: TGCGCCAGCAGTGAATCCGGGACAGATATTACAGATACGCAGTATTTT

j_call: TRBJ2-1
v_call: TRBV19
d_call: -
clone_size: -
cdr3_aa: CASSQFWDEQFF
cdr3_nt: TGTGCCAGTAGTCAGTTCTGGGATGAGCAGTTCTTC

j_call: TRBJ1-1
v_call: TRBV6-5
d_call: -
clone_size: -
cdr3_aa: CASSYSTAAGGTEAFF
cdr3_nt: TGTGCCAGCAGTTACTCGACGGCGGCGGGGGGGACTGAAGCTTTCTTT